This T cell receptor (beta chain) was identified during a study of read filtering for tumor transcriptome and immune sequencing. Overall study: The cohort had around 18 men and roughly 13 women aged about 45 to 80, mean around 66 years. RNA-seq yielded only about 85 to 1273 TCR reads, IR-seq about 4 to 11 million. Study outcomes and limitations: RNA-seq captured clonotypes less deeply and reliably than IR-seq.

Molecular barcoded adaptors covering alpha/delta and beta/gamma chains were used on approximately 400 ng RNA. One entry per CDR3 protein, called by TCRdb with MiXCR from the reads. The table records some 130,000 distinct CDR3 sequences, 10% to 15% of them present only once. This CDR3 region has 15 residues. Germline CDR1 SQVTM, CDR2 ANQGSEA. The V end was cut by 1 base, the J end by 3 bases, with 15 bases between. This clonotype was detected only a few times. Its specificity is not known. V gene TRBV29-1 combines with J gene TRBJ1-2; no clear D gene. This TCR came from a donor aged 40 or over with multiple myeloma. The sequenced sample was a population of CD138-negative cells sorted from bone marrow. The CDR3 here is CSVEARFRGHYGYTF. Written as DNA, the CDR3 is TGCAGCGTTGAAGCCCGATTTCGAGGCCACTATGGCTACACCTTC. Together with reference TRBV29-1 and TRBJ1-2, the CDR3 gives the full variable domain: SAVISQKPSRDICQRGTSLTIQCQVDSQVTMMFWYRQQPGQSLTLIATANQGSEATYESGFVIDKFPISRPNLTFSTLTVSNMSPEDSSIYLCSVEARFRGHYGYTFGSGTRLTVV.